These 13 T cell receptor beta chains were all obtained from the same sample, sequenced in a study of blood T cell repertoires in COVID-19 (dated by TCRdb to the early 2020s). The library was built by means of the immunoSEQ multiplex PCR assay. Here the immuneACCESS table is served through TCRdb, limited to in-frame sequences with V and J called. Missing clones are a known gap in these copies; in checked studies unresolved V genes cover under half, and the rest lacks a known reason. Here the sample has under 350,000 clones; 85% to 90% occur a single time. The biggest ten clones account for approximately 4.2% of the sample. Sample: peripheral blood. Source of these receptors: a man aged 40-49 years with acute or convalescent COVID-19.

The count of this clone is one. This chain links TRBV2 with TRBJ2-2, with D possibly matching TRBD2 (5 bases). Trimming took off 7 bases at V and 1 base at J, with 16 bases between the two ends. Germline V gene lookup returns CDR1 SNHLY and CDR2 FYNNEI. The CDR3 contains 16 residues. The CDR3 is CASMNWRALNTGELFF. DNA for the CDR3: TGTGCCAGCATGAATTGGCGGGCGCTGAACACCGGGGAGCTGTTTTTT.

The gene calls are TRBV5-6 and TRBJ1-1; D is ambiguous. V lost 2 bases, J lost 5 bases, and 13 bases lay in between. The germline gives CDR1 SGHDT, CDR2 YYEEEE. This CDR3 has 14 amino acids. CDR3 coding DNA: TGTGCCAGCAGCTTTGCGGGAGGGCATACTGAAGCTTTCTTT. It yields the protein CASSFAGGHTEAFF.

J is TRBJ2-5 and V is TRBV2; D gene ambiguous. V lost 4 bases, J lost 4 bases, and 4 bases lay in between. Per germline, CDR1 SNHLY and CDR2 FYNNEI. This CDR3 has 11 residues. The DNA of the CDR3 is TGTGCCAGCAGTGTCCTAGAGACCCAGTACTTC. Encoded protein: CASSVLETQYF.

This clone has just one count. The chain combines TRBV7-8 with TRBJ2-2; no clear D gene. The germline CDR1 and CDR2 sequences are SGHVS and FQNEAQ. V lost 1 base and J 2 bases, leaving 8 bases between the germline ends. The CDR3 runs to 15 residues. This CDR3 reads CASSLVNINTGELFF. Written as DNA, the CDR3 is TGTGCCAGCAGCTTAGTTAATATAAACACCGGGGAGCTGTTTTTT.

The chain has TRBV19 and TRBJ1-1, with a weak D call TRBD1 (5 bases). Germline CDR1 is LNHDA and CDR2 is SQIVND (reference sequence). The CDR3 consists of 13 residues. V was clipped by 3 bases and J by 4 bases, with 9 bases between them. CDR3 amino acids: CASSIRVSTEAFF. Here the CDR3 DNA reads TGTGCCAGTAGTATCAGGGTTAGCACTGAAGCTTTCTTT.

The chain links TRBV9 to TRBJ1-6; D unresolved. Per germline, CDR1 SGDLS and CDR2 YYNGEE. This CDR3 spans 14 amino acids. With 6 bases removed from V and 3 bases from J, the gap between germline ends came to 10 bases. DNA of the CDR3: TGTGCCAGCAAGGCAGACATCTATAATTCACCCCTCCACTTT. Translated: CASKADIYNSPLHF.

J is TRBJ2-3 and V is TRBV5-4; D might be TRBD1 (5 bases). V was shortened by 0 bases and J by 2 bases, with 7 bases between the two germline ends. Germline CDR1 SGHNT, CDR2 YYREEE (reference sequence). This CDR3 spans 14 amino acids. The CDR3 is CASSLGQNTDTQYF. CDR3 nucleotide sequence: TGTGCCAGCAGCTTGGGACAGAACACAGATACGCAGTATTTT.

This chain joins TRBV19 and TRBJ1-1; no clear D gene. Trimming removed 4 bases at V and 5 bases at J, with 11 bases between. The CDR3 runs 13 residues. The germline V gene encodes CDR1 LNHDA and CDR2 SQIVND (reference sequence). In DNA, the CDR3 is TGTGCCAGTAGTAGTCAGGCTGGGACTGAAGCTTTCTTT. This codes for CASSSQAGTEAFF.

J is TRBJ1-3 and V is TRBV2, with D unclear. CDR3 length equals 15 residues. V was shortened by 8 bases and J by 1 base, with 15 bases between the two germline ends. Germline CDR1 SNHLY, CDR2 FYNNEI. In DNA, the CDR3 is TGTGCCAGCTCCGGGTTCGATAAATCTGGAAACACCATATATTTT. Protein sequence: CASSGFDKSGNTIYF.

The rearrangement uses TRBV9 and TRBJ2-1; 7 nucleotides line up with TRBD2. The CDR3 spans 17 residues. V trimming: 2 bases; J trimming: 4 bases; junction bases outside the gene matches: 12. The V gene's germline CDR1 is SGDLS and CDR2 YYNGEE. This CDR3 reads CASSVDANLGGYNEQFF. The CDR3 DNA reads TGTGCCAGCAGCGTCGACGCCAACTTGGGAGGGTACAATGAGCAGTTCTTC.

This clone was counted only a few times. V gene TRBV12-3 or TRBV12-4 combines with J gene TRBJ1-2; D is uncertain. This CDR3 region has 13 residues. Trimming removed 1 base at V and 6 bases at J, with 9 bases between. CDR3 residues: CASSLDGEDGYTF. Written as DNA, the CDR3 is TGTGCCAGCAGTTTAGACGGGGAAGATGGCTACACCTTC.

This clone came up a few times. This chain connects TRBV5-6 to TRBJ1-1; D unclear. This CDR3 region has 14 residues. The germline V gene has CDR1 SGHDT and CDR2 YYEEEE. V gave up 6 bases and J gave up 5 bases, with 17 bases separating them. The CDR3 coding sequence is TGTGCCAGCATCCGCGGGCTTGAGTTGACTGAAGCTTTCTTT. Protein sequence: CASIRGLELTEAFF.

DNA of the CDR3: TGTGCCAGCTCACCTAAATCGGACAGGGATATAGGCTACACCTTC. Residues: CASSPKSDRDIGYTF. This chain joins TRBV18 and TRBJ1-2, with 8 positions matching TRBD1. Germline assignment: CDR1 KGHSH and CDR2 LQKENI. CDR3 length: 15 amino acids. Losses at the gene ends were 3 bases for V and 8 bases for J; bases not matched to a gene: 11.